This T cell receptor (beta chain) comes out of a study of tumor-infiltrating lymphocytes in primary liver carcinoma. The input was about 500 ng total RNA; TCR beta cDNA was made from it with a constant-region primer. What produced the TCR beta libraries was three nested multiplex PCR rounds using slightly modified ARM-PCR. Each of the first two PCR rounds ran nine to ten cycles with TRBV1-TRBV30 forward and C-beta reverse primers. TCRdb re-called the multiplex PCR reads through MiXCR, storing one row per CDR3 protein. The table has around 70,000 distinct CDR3 sequences, 60% to 75% seen once. Co-extraction yielded RNA and DNA from around 20-30 mg of unsorted bulk tissue. This CDR3 has 16 amino acids. The germline V gene has CDR1 MNHEY and CDR2 SVGAGI. Study-wide results and caveats: A small share of top clones, only about 7-24%, was found in all five tumor regions.

On this clonotype: Its antigen is not identified. A junction boundary mismatches the germline segment, possibly from a read error.

This TCR was sampled from a man in his forties with primary liver carcinoma and hepatitis B virus infection. This chain joins TRBV6-5 and TRBJ2-1; the match to TRBD2 covers 10 bases. Sample: liver tumor tissue from sampling region 4. This sample's subset: tumor region T4, right-lateral pole. For the CDR3, the DNA is TGCGCCAGCAGTTATAATCCGCTAGCGGGAGACAATGAGCAGTTCTTC. It specifies CASSYNPLAGDNEQFF.